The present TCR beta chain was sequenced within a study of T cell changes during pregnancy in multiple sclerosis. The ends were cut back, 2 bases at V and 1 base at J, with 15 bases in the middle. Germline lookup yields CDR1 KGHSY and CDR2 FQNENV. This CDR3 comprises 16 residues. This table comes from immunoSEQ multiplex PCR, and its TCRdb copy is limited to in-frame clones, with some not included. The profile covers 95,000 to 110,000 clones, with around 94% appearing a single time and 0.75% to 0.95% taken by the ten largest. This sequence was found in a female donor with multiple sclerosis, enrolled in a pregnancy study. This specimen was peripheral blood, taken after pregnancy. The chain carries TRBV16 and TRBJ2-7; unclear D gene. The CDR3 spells CASSQESSVLSYEQYF. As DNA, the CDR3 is TGTGCCAGCAGCCAAGAGAGCAGCGTCCTTTCCTACGAGCAGTACTTC.